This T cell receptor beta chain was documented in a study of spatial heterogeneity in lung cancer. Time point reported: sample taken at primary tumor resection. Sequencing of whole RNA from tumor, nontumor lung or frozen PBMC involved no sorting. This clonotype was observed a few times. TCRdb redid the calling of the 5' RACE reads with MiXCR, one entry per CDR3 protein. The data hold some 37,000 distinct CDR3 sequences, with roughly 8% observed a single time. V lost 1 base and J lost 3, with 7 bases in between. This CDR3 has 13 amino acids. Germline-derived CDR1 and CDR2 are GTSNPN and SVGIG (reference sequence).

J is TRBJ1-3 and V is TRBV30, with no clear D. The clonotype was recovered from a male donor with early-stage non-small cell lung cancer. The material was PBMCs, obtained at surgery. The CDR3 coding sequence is TGTGCCTGGAGTGAAGGGATTGGAAACACCATATATTTT. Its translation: CAWSEGIGNTIYF.